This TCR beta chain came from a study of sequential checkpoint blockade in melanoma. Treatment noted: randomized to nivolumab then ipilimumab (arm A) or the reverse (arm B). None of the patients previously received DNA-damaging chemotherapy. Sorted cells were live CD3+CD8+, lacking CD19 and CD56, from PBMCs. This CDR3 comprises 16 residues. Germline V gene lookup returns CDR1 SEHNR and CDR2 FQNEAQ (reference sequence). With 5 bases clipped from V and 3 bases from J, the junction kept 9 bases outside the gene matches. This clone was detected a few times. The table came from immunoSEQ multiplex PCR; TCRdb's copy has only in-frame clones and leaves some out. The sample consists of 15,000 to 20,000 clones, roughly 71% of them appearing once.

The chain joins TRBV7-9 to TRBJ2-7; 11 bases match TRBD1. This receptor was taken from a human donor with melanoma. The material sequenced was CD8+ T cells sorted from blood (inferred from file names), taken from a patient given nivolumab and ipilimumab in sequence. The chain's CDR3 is CASSQEPGTGGYEQYF. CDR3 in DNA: TGTGCCAGCAGCCAAGAACCCGGGACAGGGGGCTACGAGCAGTACTTC.